This T cell receptor beta chain was obtained from a study of cytomegalovirus exposure and HLA in healthy donors. Germline V gene lookup returns CDR1 LNHDA and CDR2 SQIVND (reference sequence). The CDR3 extends over 19 amino acids. V lost 2 bases and J lost 0, with 20 bases in between. The PCR made use of 60 Vbeta and 13 Jbeta primers. Assay used: immunoSEQ multiplex PCR; TCRdb lists only in-frame clones, some missing. The sample holds 150,000 to 190,000 clones, roughly 85% seen once. Sequencing was performed on PBMCs. The sequence was obtained from a woman between 18 and 30 years old in good health and CMV-seronegative. V is TRBV19 and J is TRBJ2-1; possible D gene TRBD1, 5 bases. The CDR3: CASSIRGKHYWGSYNEQFF. The DNA for the CDR3 is TGTGCCAGTAGTATAAGGGGAAAACACTATTGGGGCTCCTACAATGAGCAGTTCTTC.